The rows below give T cell receptor beta chains drawn from one sample of a study of OX40 agonist ivuxolimab in advanced cancers. Clones were read by immunoSEQ multiplex PCR, and TCRdb kept only the in-frame ones, dropping some. Counted here are some 45,000 clones, about 90% occurring once; the ten biggest clones make up just under 15%. The specimen was CD4+ or CD8+ T cells sorted from blood, collected in a trial of the OX40 agonist ivuxolimab. These receptors originate from an adult with an advanced solid tumor such as melanoma, head and neck, liver or kidney cancer. Each CDR3 is given with its conserved first and last residue. Each record gives: V gene, J gene, D gene, clone size, CDR3 protein. The D gene is left open where the match is weak. For some rows the clone size is stated as once, few or many, or as a class when expanded; others skip it.

TRBV9	TRBJ2-1	TRBD2	NA	CASSLSGSENEQFF
TRBV7-9	TRBJ2-7	TRBD2	NA	CASSNTGTSAAYEQYF
TRBV7-8	TRBJ1-5	NA	NA	CASSDEGYREPQHF
TRBV5-8	TRBJ2-2	NA	NA	CASSLFAGRTGELFF
TRBV23-1	TRBJ1-1	NA	NA	CASTPRGPKTEAFF
TRBV5-3	TRBJ1-3	NA	NA	CASSLGPNSGNTIYF
TRBV19	TRBJ2-7	NA	few	CASSDGTYEQYF
TRBV29-1	TRBJ2-7	TRBD1	NA	CSATTPGQGIYEQYF
TRBV5-8	TRBJ1-2	NA	NA	CASSLIGEINYGYTF
TRBV7-3	TRBJ2-1	NA	NA	CASSINPPGNNEQFF
TRBV29-1	TRBJ2-3	TRBD2	NA	CSVAPGLAGSQGGTDTQYF
TRBV27	TRBJ1-4	TRBD1	NA	CASSLTQGARKLFF
TRBV5-4	TRBJ2-5	TRBD1	NA	CASSSHRKGQEETQYF
TRBV19	TRBJ2-6	NA	NA	CASSITGANVLTF
TRBV12-5	TRBJ2-3	NA	NA	CASGLQVDTQYF
TRBV11-2	TRBJ1-1	NA	NA	CASSFPPGPEAFF
TRBV7-9	TRBJ2-1	NA	NA	CASSFGDNEQFF
TRBV6-5	TRBJ1-1	NA	once	CASSYSLGANTEAFF
TRBV7-6	TRBJ2-7	TRBD2	NA	CASSLAVGASGYEQYF
TRBV5-4	TRBJ1-2	NA	NA	CASSYSPGADYGYTF
TRBV7-3	TRBJ2-1	NA	once	CASSLTGPLLANEQFF
TRBV6-5	TRBJ2-3	NA	NA	CASSPFPGITDTQYF
TRBV6-5	TRBJ2-3	TRBD2	NA	CASRPGLAGDTQYF
TRBV15	TRBJ1-6	TRBD1	NA	CATSGTGNNSPLHF
TRBV7-2	TRBJ2-7	TRBD2	NA	CASSYPGTSDYEQYF
TRBV2	TRBJ1-4	NA	NA	CASSSDRSNEKLFF
TRBV27	TRBJ2-1	NA	NA	CASSGAQGLSYNEQFF
TRBV7-2	TRBJ2-1	TRBD1	NA	CASSFFEGAIGEQFF
TRBV29-1	TRBJ1-2	NA	NA	CSVETDYGYTF
TRBV27	TRBJ2-3	TRBD1	NA	CASRHKPGTATDTQYF
TRBV19	TRBJ1-2	NA	large	CASSSGPVYGYTF
TRBV4-2	TRBJ2-2	TRBD2	NA	CASSQLAGGPGELFF
TRBV5-6	TRBJ2-5	NA	NA	CASSRGRGWSMPETQYF
TRBV30	TRBJ2-1	TRBD2	NA	CAWSTVAGINEQFF
TRBV4-1	TRBJ1-3	NA	NA	CASSQVWGTGNTIYF
TRBV27	TRBJ2-3	NA	NA	CASSFVGPSTDTQYF
TRBV19	TRBJ1-2	TRBD1	NA	CASREAGTGDGYTF
TRBV28	TRBJ2-7	NA	NA	CASGATSSHYEQYF
TRBV7-3	TRBJ2-5	TRBD1	NA	CASSPWGTGRETQYF